The clone carrying this TCR beta chain was picked up one time. The repertoire was sequenced with immunoSEQ multiplex PCR; TCRdb's copy has only in-frame clones and lacks some. The data show over 130,000 clones, 70% to 90% seen once. This sample was taken from a study of blood T cell repertoires in COVID-19. The CDR3 covers 15 residues. V lost 4 bases to trimming and J lost 12 bases; unmatched junction nucleotides: 13. CDR1 and CDR2 (germline): MDHEN, SYDVKM. The origin of this receptor is a man between 65 and 85 years old with acute or convalescent COVID-19. The chain uses TRBV28 and TRBJ1-2, with 11 bases lining up with TRBD1. Sequenced: peripheral blood. The CDR3 reads CASSSNRDRGSLDTF. For the CDR3, the DNA is TGTGCCAGCAGTTCAAATCGGGACAGGGGGTCTCTCGACACCTTC.